This T cell receptor (beta chain) was captured in a study of blood T cells in healthy people across ages (dated by TCRdb to between 2015 and 2016). Regarding the research as a whole: In model experiments, template switching captured roughly one uniquely barcoded TCR beta cDNA molecule for every two T cells. Using deep sequencing normalized with unique cDNA molecular identifiers, the study measured how TCR beta repertoire diversity changes with age. Donors were grouped into four age groups: young (average roughly 17 years), middle-aged (under 40), aged (about 59) and long-lived (approximately 82). For two donors (one aged 18 to 29 and one aged 80 or older), the study analyzed two additional independent replicas of 1 million unique cDNA reads from the same blood draw. To avoid experimental bias, donors of different ages were spread randomly across the sequencing lanes.

General findings and caveats noted by the study authors: Estimates of total diversity from one million sequenced T cells were regarded as lower bounds and underestimates. A strong correlation was found between observed TCR beta diversity and the percentage of naive T cells measured by flow cytometry. Because profiling used bulk unsorted PBMCs, naive and antigen-experienced compartments could not be compared conclusively. Compared with the aged group, the long-lived group had more naive CD4+ T cells, fewer expanded clones and increased TCR diversity, suggesting age selection. Observed TCR beta diversity per million T cells fell roughly linearly with age, and a significant reduction was already apparent by age around 36. Donor CMV infection status was unknown, potentially confounding age-related changes in expanded clonotypes.

With regard to this clonotype: This clone's antigen is unknown. No base-level quality is on record; no much larger clone is a single base apart.

The receptor library was made with 5' RACE. The instrument given in TCRdb is Illumina HiSeq 2500. A second PCR of roughly 7 to 12 cycles was performed with a sample-barcoded 5' primer and a J-beta primer mix. A unique molecular identifier was introduced onto each TCR beta cDNA molecule by a template-switch 5' adaptor carrying 12 random nucleotides. Each sample yielded at least 2.5 million CDR3-containing paired-end reads. First-strand cDNA synthesis was performed from all RNA using the Mint cDNA synthesis kit, with priming by a TRBC-specific oligonucleotide. After uracil-DNA glycosylase treatment, a first 18-cycle PCR used universal primers M1SS and BC2_uni_R on all cDNA. Regarding the original processing steps: For normalization, 1 million high-quality reads were randomly selected from each sample, with every read carrying a distinct molecular identifier. Instead of being binned into consensus sequences, reads that shared molecular identifiers were thrown out. CDR3 identification, clonotype clustering and error correction used MiTCR with a Q25 quality threshold and the strictest error-elimination algorithm. A nonparametric unseen species model with Euler transformation was used to estimate a lower bound on total TCR beta diversity. Clones were called with MiXCR by TCRdb after fastp trimmed the public reads at Q25, and only in-frame beta chains were retained. Rows with a matching CDR3 protein are joined into one entry that keeps the most common DNA and genes. The authors' filters were not applied to this entry. This sample gives approximately 1.5 million distinct CDR3 sequences in total; roughly two fifths of them show up just once. Together, the top ten hold around 4% of the sample.

The donors were some 36 Caucasian individuals from Russia, aged roughly 6 to 100 years, who were systemically healthy. Around 9.8 milliliters of peripheral blood were collected from each donor into EDTA-treated Vacutainer tubes. Ficoll-Paque density-gradient centrifugation was used to isolate PBMCs, with at least 7 million per sample. Total RNA was extracted from PBMCs with Trizol reagent, with at least 6 micrograms obtained per sample. For every donor, an aliquot of PBMCs went through flow cytometry to measure the percentages of naive CD45RAhigh/CD27high T cells. V and J are truncated by 8 bases and 0 bases respectively, leaving an intervening sequence of 19 bases. CDR1 and CDR2, per the germline V gene, are SNHLY and FYNNEI. From the cysteine through the phenylalanine, the CDR3 covers 16 amino acids. Only the CDR3 DNA is retained, 48 bases long and in frame from the first base.

This sequence originates from a woman in her late teens or twenties in good health. The chain was built from TRBV2 and TRBJ2-5; the D region possibly corresponds to TRBD2 (6 bases align). The sequencing input was blood. The DNA reads TGTGCCAGCGCCGAAGGTGGGCTAGCGTACCAAGAGACCCAGTACTTC. This yields the protein CASAEGGLAYQETQYF. The variable domain in full, with residues beyond the CDR3 obtained from the reference TRBV2 and TRBJ2-5 genes, is EPEVTQTPSHQVTQMGQEVILRCVPISNHLYFYWYRQILGQKVEFLVSFYNNEISEKSEIFDDQFSVERPDGSNFTLKIRSTKLEDSAMYFCASAEGGLAYQETQYFGPGTRLLVL.